This T cell receptor (beta chain) was found in a study of cytomegalovirus exposure and HLA in healthy donors. Findings of the study overall: Previous analysis showed most TCR beta V segments were productive about 87% or about 30% of the time.

CDR3 length: 13 residues. Germline V gives CDR1 LGHNA, CDR2 YSLEER. The germline V and J ends were trimmed by 4 bases and 2 bases, with 9 bases remaining between them. While unrecorded immune exposures were likely, the donors were nominally healthy when sampled. Of note for this clone: The antigen remains unidentified.

Primers included in the PCR were 60 Vbeta and 13 Jbeta primers. Per the authors' pipeline: About 9.9 million of the roughly 77 million unique TCR beta chains counted in a later analysis were shared. The method was immunoSEQ multiplex PCR; TCRdb's version includes in-frame clones alone and lacks a portion of them. That table supplies the V and J calls and clone size; D and trimming were determined from the DNA. The sample comprises 150,000 to 200,000 clones, more than 75% of which are singletons, and 6.5% rests with the top ten. The chain is built from TRBV4-3 and TRBJ2-7; tentative D call: TRBD1 (6 bases). The sample consisted of PBMCs. This clonotype was sampled from a woman between 45 and 60 years old in good health and CMV-seropositive. CDR3 bases: TGCGCCAGCAGCCGGGACATGGCCTACGAGCAGTACTTC. This translates into CASSRDMAYEQYF.